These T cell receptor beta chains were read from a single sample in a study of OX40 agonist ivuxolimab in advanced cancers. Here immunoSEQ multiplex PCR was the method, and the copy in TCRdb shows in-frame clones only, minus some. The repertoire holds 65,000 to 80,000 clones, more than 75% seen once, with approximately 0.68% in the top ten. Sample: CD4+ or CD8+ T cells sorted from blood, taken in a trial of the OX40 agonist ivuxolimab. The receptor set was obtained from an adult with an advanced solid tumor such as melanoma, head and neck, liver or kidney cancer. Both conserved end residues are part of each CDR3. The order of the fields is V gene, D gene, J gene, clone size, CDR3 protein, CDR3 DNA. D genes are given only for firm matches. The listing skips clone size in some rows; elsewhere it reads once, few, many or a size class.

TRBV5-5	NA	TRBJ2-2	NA	CASSFLLGAGTGELFF	TGTGCCAGCAGCTTTTTGTTGGGGGCGGGGACCGGGGAGCTGTTTTTT
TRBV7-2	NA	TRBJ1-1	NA	CASSLGGLGTEAFF	TGTGCCAGCAGCTTAGGGGGGTTAGGGACTGAAGCTTTCTTT
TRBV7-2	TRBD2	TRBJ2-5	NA	CASSLLGGLAQGGTQYF	TGTGCCAGCAGCTTATTGGGTGGACTAGCCCAAGGGGGGACCCAGTACTTC
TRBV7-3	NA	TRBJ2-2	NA	CASSLTSAGVSGELFF	TGTGCCAGCAGCTTAACCTCCGCGGGCGTCTCCGGGGAGCTGTTTTTT
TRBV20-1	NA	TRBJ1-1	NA	CSAWVNTEAFF	TGCAGTGCGTGGGTGAACACTGAAGCTTTCTTT
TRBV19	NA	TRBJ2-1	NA	CASSMDLPGINEQFF	TGTGCCAGTAGTATGGACCTACCCGGTATCAATGAGCAGTTCTTC
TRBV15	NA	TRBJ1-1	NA	CATSTYRDGTEAFF	TGTGCCACCAGCACTTACAGGGATGGCACTGAAGCTTTCTTT
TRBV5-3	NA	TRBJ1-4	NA	CARSFLRDPNEKLFF	TGTGCCAGAAGCTTTTTGAGGGACCCTAATGAAAAACTGTTTTTT
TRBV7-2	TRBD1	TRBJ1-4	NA	CASRPGGSLEKLFF	TGTGCCAGCAGGCCAGGGGGTTCGCTTGAAAAACTGTTTTTT
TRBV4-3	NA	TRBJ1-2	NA	CASSSDRLYGYTF	TGCGCCAGCAGCTCAGACAGGCTCTATGGCTACACCTTC
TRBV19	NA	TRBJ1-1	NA	CASSIEVNTEAFF	TGTGCCAGTAGTATAGAAGTGAACACTGAAGCTTTCTTT
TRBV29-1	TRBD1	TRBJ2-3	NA	CSVGDRGWGTQYF	TGCAGCGTTGGGGACAGGGGGTGGGGTACGCAGTATTTT
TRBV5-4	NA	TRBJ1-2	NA	CASSTDSRYGYTF	TGTGCCAGCAGCACGGACAGTCGCTATGGCTACACCTTC
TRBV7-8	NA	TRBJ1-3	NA	CASSQRAGNSGNTIYF	TGTGCCAGCAGCCAGCGCGCGGGGAACTCTGGAAACACCATATATTTT
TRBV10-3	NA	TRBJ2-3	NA	CATMGQGIIGSDTQYF	TGTGCCACGATGGGGCAGGGGATTATCGGGTCGGATACGCAGTATTTT
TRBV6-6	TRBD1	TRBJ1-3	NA	CASSLTGVGNTIYF	TGTGCCAGCAGCCTAACAGGGGTTGGAAACACCATATATTTT
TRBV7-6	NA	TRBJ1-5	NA	CASSLNGVGQPQHF	TGTGCCAGCAGCCTCAATGGCGTCGGGCAGCCCCAGCATTTT
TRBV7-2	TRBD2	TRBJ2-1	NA	CASSLDSGGYNEQFF	TGTGCCAGCAGCTTAGATAGCGGGGGATACAATGAGCAGTTCTTC
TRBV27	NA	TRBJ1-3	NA	CASSLTAGPGNTIYF	TGTGCCAGCAGTTTAACCGCGGGGCCAGGAAACACCATATATTTT
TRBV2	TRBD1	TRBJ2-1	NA	CAFSLQGAGNEQFF	TGTGCCTTTTCCTTACAGGGGGCGGGTAATGAGCAGTTCTTC
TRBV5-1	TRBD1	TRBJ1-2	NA	CASSLGIDRDYGYTF	TGCGCCAGCAGCTTGGGAATCGACAGGGACTATGGCTACACCTTC
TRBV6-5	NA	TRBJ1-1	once	CASSRAGADTEAFF	TGTGCCAGCAGTAGGGCAGGGGCCGACACTGAAGCTTTCTTT
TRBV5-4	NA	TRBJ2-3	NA	CASSLAADNTDTQYF	TGTGCCAGCAGCTTGGCCGCAGACAACACAGATACGCAGTATTTT
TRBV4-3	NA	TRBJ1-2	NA	CASSQDPDSFNYGYTF	TGCGCCAGCAGCCAAGATCCCGACAGCTTTAACTATGGCTACACCTTC
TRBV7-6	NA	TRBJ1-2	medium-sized	CASSLAADNYGYTF	TGTGCCAGCAGCTTAGCCGCCGACAACTATGGCTACACCTTC
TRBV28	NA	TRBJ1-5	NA	CASSTGTRQPQHF	TGTGCCAGCAGTACCGGGACACGACAGCCCCAGCATTTT
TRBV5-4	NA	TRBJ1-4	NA	CASSPGSTNEKLFF	TGTGCCAGCAGCCCAGGTTCAACTAATGAAAAACTGTTTTTT
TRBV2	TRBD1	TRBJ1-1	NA	CAGTGQRTGRGTEAFF	TGTGCCGGGACTGGCCAGCGGACAGGGCGGGGAACTGAAGCTTTCTTT
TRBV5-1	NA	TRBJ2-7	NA	CASSPRGGTTNGGIEQYF	TGCGCCAGCAGCCCTAGGGGGGGGACGACAAACGGAGGGATCGAGCAGTACTTC
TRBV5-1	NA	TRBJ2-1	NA	CASSLVGGRDNEQFF	TGCGCCAGCAGCTTGGTGGGGGGTAGGGACAATGAGCAGTTCTTC
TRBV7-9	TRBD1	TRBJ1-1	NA	CATKTLQGAEAFF	TGTGCCACAAAGACCCTCCAGGGGGCTGAAGCTTTCTTT
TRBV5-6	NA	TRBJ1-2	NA	CASSLEGGYTF	TGTGCCAGCAGCTTGGAAGGTGGCTACACCTTC
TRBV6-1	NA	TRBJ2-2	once	CASSRTGELFF	TGTGCCAGCAGCCGCACCGGGGAGCTGTTTTTT
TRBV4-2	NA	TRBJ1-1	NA	CASSQEPHGRRNTEAFF	TGTGCCAGCAGCCAAGAGCCCCACGGGCGGAGGAACACTGAAGCTTTCTTT
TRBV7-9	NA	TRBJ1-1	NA	CASSSAATEAFF	TGTGCCAGCAGCTCGGCTGCCACTGAAGCTTTCTTT
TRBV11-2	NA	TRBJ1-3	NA	CASSFGGGRNTIYF	TGTGCCAGCAGCTTTGGGGGGGGCAGGAACACCATATATTTT
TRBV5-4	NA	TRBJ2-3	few	CASSLGADRRGTQYF	TGTGCCAGCAGCCTGGGCGCAGACCGCCGGGGCACGCAGTATTTT
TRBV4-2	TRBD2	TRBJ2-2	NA	CASSQGSGGPPPGELFF	TGTGCCAGCAGCCAAGGTAGCGGGGGGCCCCCCCCCGGGGAGCTGTTTTTT
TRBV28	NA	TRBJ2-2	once	CASSLWGDTGELFF	TGTGCCAGCAGTTTGTGGGGTGACACCGGGGAGCTGTTTTTT
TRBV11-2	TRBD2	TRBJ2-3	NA	CASSLELAGGDTQYF	TGTGCCAGCAGCTTAGAGCTAGCGGGGGGAGATACGCAGTATTTT
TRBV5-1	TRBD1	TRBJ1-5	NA	CASSSGQGGPQHF	TGCGCCAGCAGCTCGGGACAGGGTGGGCCCCAGCATTTT
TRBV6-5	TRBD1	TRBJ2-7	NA	CASSYLTRGSYEQYF	TGTGCCAGCAGTTACCTTACCAGGGGGTCCTACGAGCAGTACTTC
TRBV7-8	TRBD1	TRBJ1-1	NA	CASSSTGNWNMNTEAFF	TGTGCCAGCAGCTCGACAGGGAACTGGAACATGAACACTGAAGCTTTCTTT
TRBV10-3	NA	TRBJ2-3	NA	CAISESLVADTQYF	TGTGCCATCAGTGAGTCTTTAGTAGCAGATACGCAGTATTTT
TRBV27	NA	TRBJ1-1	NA	CASSLGSANTEAFF	TGTGCCAGCAGTTTAGGGTCAGCGAACACTGAAGCTTTCTTT
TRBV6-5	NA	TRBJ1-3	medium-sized	CASSLTGVGNTIYF	TGTGCCAGCAGTTTAACAGGTGTTGGAAACACCATATATTTT
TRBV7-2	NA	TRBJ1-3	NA	CASSSRRASGNTIYF	TGTGCCAGCAGCAGTCGACGGGCCTCTGGAAACACCATATATTTT
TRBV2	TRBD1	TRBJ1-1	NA	CASSDPGGSEAFF	TGTGCCAGCAGTGATCCAGGGGGCTCTGAAGCTTTCTTT
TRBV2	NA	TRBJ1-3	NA	CASSGQLSGNTIYF	TGTGCCAGCAGTGGACAGTTATCTGGAAACACCATATATTTT
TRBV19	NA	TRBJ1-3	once	CASSSGEGNTIYF	TGTGCCAGTAGTAGCGGCGAAGGAAACACCATATATTTT
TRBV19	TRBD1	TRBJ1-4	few	CASRDRGREKLFF	TGTGCCAGTCGGGACAGGGGCCGTGAAAAACTGTTTTTT
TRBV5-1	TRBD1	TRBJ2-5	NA	CASGHGTAQETQYF	TGCGCCAGCGGTCACGGGACAGCCCAAGAGACCCAGTACTTC
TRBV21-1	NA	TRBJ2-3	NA	CASSKEAGFPDTQYF	TGTGCCAGCAGCAAAGAGGCAGGGTTTCCAGATACGCAGTATTTT